This TCR beta chain was obtained from a study of blood T cell repertoires in COVID-19. Libraries were prepared by immunoSEQ multiplex PCR; TCRdb keeps only in-frame clonotypes and omits some of them. The sample lists about 280,000 clones, 85% occurring once. The sample was PBMCs or T cells enriched from blood (not recorded which). The TCR sequence derives from a woman in her forties or fifties who had recovered from COVID-19.

The CDR3 is CASTLSGYEQFF. The CDR3 DNA follows: TGTGCCAGTACCTTATCCGGGTATGAGCAGTTCTTC. The chain employs TRBV19 and TRBJ2-1; D gene unclear. The CDR3 is 12 residues long. Germline CDR1 reads LNHDA; CDR2 reads SQIVND (reference sequence). Trimming removed 7 bases from V and 8 bases from J, with 12 bases in between.